Each of the 20 T cell receptor beta chains below was sequenced from the same sample in a study of blood T cell repertoires in COVID-19. Clones were sequenced by immunoSEQ multiplex PCR, and TCRdb holds only the in-frame ones, with some missing. The sample shows about 190,000 clones, nearly 90% of them seen only once. The sample consisted of peripheral blood. The receptors shown here come from a man aged 45-65 years with acute or convalescent COVID-19.

The chain carries TRBV7-8 and TRBJ1-4; 8 nucleotides match TRBD1. From germline, CDR1 is SGHVS and CDR2 FQNEAQ. This CDR3 is 17 amino acids long. V shed 5 bases and J 8 bases; nucleotides not matched to a gene: 16. CDR3: CASSLSNQGAGGEKLFF. The CDR3 DNA reads as TGTGCCAGCAGCCTAAGTAACCAGGGGGCTGGTGGGGAAAAACTGTTTTTT.

The V gene is TRBV28, the J gene TRBJ2-7; no firm D call. This CDR3 spans 14 amino acids. V was cut by 6 bases and J by 2 bases, with 14 bases left in between. Germline values: CDR1 MDHEN, CDR2 SYDVKM. CDR3 residues: CASRLRHPTYEQYF. CDR3 sequence (DNA): TGTGCCAGCAGGCTTCGACACCCTACCTACGAGCAGTACTTC.

This chain links TRBV7-9 with TRBJ2-7; D is uncertain. The V and J ends lost 8 bases and 0 bases respectively, with 14 bases between them. The CDR3 is 14 amino acids. Germline lookup yields CDR1 SEHNR and CDR2 FQNEAQ (reference sequence). Here the CDR3 DNA reads TGTGCCAGCTCGCCGAGTTTGAACTCCTACGAGCAGTACGTC. Encoded protein: CASSPSLNSYEQYV.

This chain uses TRBV7-9 with TRBJ1-4; possible D gene TRBD1, 5 bases. This CDR3 has 14 residues. Germline values: CDR1 SEHNR, CDR2 FQNEAQ (reference sequence). Trimming cost V 2 bases and J 4 bases, with 8 bases left between them. For the CDR3, the DNA is TGTGCCAGCAGCTTACGACAGCATAATGAAAAACTGTTTTTT. Protein product: CASSLRQHNEKLFF.

V gene TRBV3-1 (or the pseudogene TRBV3-2) combines with J gene TRBJ1-4; TRBD1 is a possible D gene (5 bases). V shed 4 bases and J shed 8 bases, with 14 bases lying between them. This CDR3 region has 14 residues. The V gene's germline CDR1 is LGHDT and CDR2 YNNKEL (reference sequence). Here the CDR3 reads CASSPTGGYEKLFF. DNA for the CDR3: TGTGCCAGCAGCCCGACCGGGGGTTACGAAAAACTGTTTTTT.

The chain uses TRBV25-1 and TRBJ2-7; D possibly corresponds to TRBD2 (5 bases). This CDR3 is 15 amino acids long. V was pared by 4 bases and J by 2 bases, with 15 bases between. Germline CDR1 MGHDK, CDR2 SYGVNS. CDR3 protein: CASSAPGLAPYEQYF. CDR3 DNA: TGTGCCAGCAGTGCCCCCGGACTGGCTCCCTACGAGCAGTACTTC.

The count of this clone is one. This rearrangement joins TRBV5-6 to TRBJ1-6, with D maybe TRBD1 (5 bases). CDR3 length: 15 residues. Trimming pared 4 bases from V and 6 bases from J, leaving 14 bases between. The germline V gene has CDR1 SGHDT and CDR2 YYEEEE. The chain's CDR3 is CASSHGGIPNSPLHF. CDR3 in DNA: TGTGCCAGCAGCCATGGGGGGATCCCTAATTCACCCCTCCACTTT.

The V and J genes are TRBV6-5 and TRBJ1-4, with 8 bases aligning to TRBD1. The CDR3 contains 15 residues. The junction had 3 bases not matched to a gene; V was cut back by 0 bases and J by 6 bases. From germline, CDR1 is MNHEY and CDR2 SVGAGI. The CDR3 reads CASSYSLTGDEKLFF. In nucleotides, the CDR3 is TGTGCCAGCAGTTACTCGCTGACAGGGGATGAAAAACTGTTTTTT.

V is TRBV27 and J is TRBJ2-2; D is possibly TRBD1 (5 bases). Trimming stripped 3 bases from V and 6 bases from J, with 11 bases between. The CDR3 length is 14 residues. The germline CDR1 and CDR2 sequences are MNHEY and SMNVEV (reference sequence). The CDR3 loop reads CASSFQGTAGELFF. The CDR3 nucleotides are TGTGCCAGCAGTTTTCAGGGAACGGCCGGGGAGCTGTTTTTT.

J is TRBJ2-3 and V is TRBV4-2; 14 bases are shared with TRBD2. In germline, CDR1 is LGHNA, CDR2 YNFKEQ. This CDR3 comprises 16 residues. Trimming removed 4 bases from V and 7 bases from J; junction bases left unmatched: 7. CDR3 coding DNA: TGTGCCAGCAGCCTCCAGACTAGCGGGAGGGCAAATACGCAGTATTTT. Translation gives CASSLQTSGRANTQYF.

The genes are TRBV27 and TRBJ1-2; D gene ambiguous. V was cut by 5 bases and J by 8 bases, with 18 bases left in between. Germline CDR1 MNHEY, CDR2 SMNVEV (reference sequence). The CDR3 length is 14 residues. CDR3 nucleotides: TGTGCCAGCAGTCCCCAGTGGCGGGAGTGGGGCTACACCTTC. It codes for CASSPQWREWGYTF.

This chain connects TRBV2 to TRBJ1-5; 10 bases agree with TRBD1. The junction had 5 bases not matched to a gene; V was cut back by 4 bases and J by 5 bases. The CDR3 has 15 residues. CDR1 is SNHLY, CDR2 FYNNEI, per germline. The CDR3 coding sequence is TGTGCCAGCAGTGGGACAGGGGGGGGTGATCAGCCCCAGCATTTT. Translation: CASSGTGGGDQPQHF.

A single count supports this clone. The chain employs TRBV7-9 and TRBJ2-7, with 9 bases that match TRBD1. After removal of 5 bases from V and 3 bases from J, the junction contained 8 bases not matched to a gene. Germline CDR1 reads SEHNR; CDR2 reads FQNEAQ (reference sequence). This CDR3 has 15 residues. The CDR3 DNA follows: TGTGCCAGCAGCCTCCTACCGGGACAGGGCTACGAGCAGTACTTC. The encoded protein is CASSLLPGQGYEQYF. Full variable domain (remainder filled in from reference TRBV7-9 and TRBJ2-7): DTGVSQNPRHKITKRGQNVTFRCDPISEHNRLYWYRQTLGQGPEFLTYFQNEAQLEKSRLLSDRFSAERPKGSFSTLEIQRTEQGDSAMYLCASSLLPGQGYEQYFGPGTRLTVT.

The chain carries TRBV7-9 and TRBJ1-1; 7 positions match TRBD1. The length of the CDR3 is 12 residues. Germline V gene lookup returns CDR1 SEHNR and CDR2 FQNEAQ (reference sequence). V shed 6 bases, J shed 5 bases, and the junction held 3 bases outside the gene matches. The CDR3 protein is CASSPGGTEAFF. CDR3 sequence (DNA): TGTGCCAGCAGTCCAGGGGGAACTGAAGCTTTCTTT.

This chain links TRBV28 with TRBJ1-5; the match to TRBD1 covers 12 bases. This CDR3 has 16 amino acids. Per the germline V gene, CDR1 is MDHEN and CDR2 is SYDVKM. V lost 6 bases, J lost 6 bases, and 9 bases stayed unmatched. The CDR3 DNA follows: TGTGCCAGCAGCTCCCAGGGACAGGGGGCGGTTCAGCCCCAGCATTTT. Its protein is CASSSQGQGAVQPQHF.

V usage is TRBV9 and J usage is TRBJ1-1; D remains ambiguous. Trimming shortened V by 4 bases and J by 0 bases, and 7 bases separated the two germline ends. The germline V gene encodes CDR1 SGDLS and CDR2 YYNGEE. The CDR3 runs 13 residues. CDR3 residues: CASSSGVNTEAFF. CDR3 coding DNA: TGTGCCAGCAGCTCTGGAGTGAACACTGAAGCTTTCTTT.

In its sample, this clone was seen a few times. The genes are TRBV6-2 or TRBV6-3 and TRBJ1-2; 11 bases line up with TRBD1. The CDR3 loop spans 15 amino acids. Germline CDR1 is MNHEY and CDR2 is SVGEGT. V lost 4 bases to trimming and J lost 8 bases; unmatched junction nucleotides: 9. CDR3 nucleotide sequence: TGTGCCAGCAGTTTCCTCCCCGGGACAGGGGGAGGCTACACCTTC. Translating gives CASSFLPGTGGGYTF.

In regard to this clone: Sequence at one end of the junction differs from germline and may be a read error. The chain carries TRBV15 and TRBJ2-7, with TRBD2 matching 9 bases. CDR1 LNHNV and CDR2 YYDKDF come from the germline V gene (reference sequence). The CDR3 runs 15 residues. The CDR3 sequence: CVTSRDAGGPWEQYF. The CDR3 nucleotides are TGTGTCACCAGCAGAGATGCGGGAGGGCCGTGGGAGCAGTACTTC.

The chain carries TRBV4-1 and TRBJ1-4; D might be TRBD1 (5 bases). The CDR3 is 16 amino acids. Germline lookup yields CDR1 MGHRA and CDR2 YSYEKL. Trimming pared 4 bases from V and 5 bases from J, leaving 17 bases between. The CDR3 bases are TGCGCCAGCAGCCCGAATACGGGCAGGGCGAATGAAAAACTGTTTTTT. As protein: CASSPNTGRANEKLFF.

The chain is built from TRBV6-5 and TRBJ1-2; D possibly corresponds to TRBD1 (6 bases). V gave up 0 bases and J gave up 5 bases, with 13 bases separating them. The CDR3 is made up of 15 amino acids. Germline V gives CDR1 MNHEY, CDR2 SVGAGI. CDR3 amino acids: CASSYSTGHQYGYTF. The CDR3 nucleotides read TGTGCCAGCAGTTACTCGACGGGACACCAATATGGCTACACCTTC.